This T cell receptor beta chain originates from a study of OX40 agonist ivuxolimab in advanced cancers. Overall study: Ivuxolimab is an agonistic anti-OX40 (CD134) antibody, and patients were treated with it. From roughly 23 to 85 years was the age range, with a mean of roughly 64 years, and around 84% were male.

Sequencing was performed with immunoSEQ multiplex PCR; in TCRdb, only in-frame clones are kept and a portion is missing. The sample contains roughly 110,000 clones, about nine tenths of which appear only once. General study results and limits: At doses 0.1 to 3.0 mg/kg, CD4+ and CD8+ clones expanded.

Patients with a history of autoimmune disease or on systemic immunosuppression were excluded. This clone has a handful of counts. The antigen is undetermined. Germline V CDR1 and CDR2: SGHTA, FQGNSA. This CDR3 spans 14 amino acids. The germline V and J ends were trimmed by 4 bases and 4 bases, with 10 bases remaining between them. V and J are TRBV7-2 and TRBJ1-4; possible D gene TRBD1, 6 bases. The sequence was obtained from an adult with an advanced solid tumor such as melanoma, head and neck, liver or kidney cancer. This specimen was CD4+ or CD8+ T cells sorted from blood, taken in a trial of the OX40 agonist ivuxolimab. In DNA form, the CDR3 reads TGTGCCAGCAGCTGGGGACAAGTTAATGAAAAACTGTTTTTT. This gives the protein CASSWGQVNEKLFF.